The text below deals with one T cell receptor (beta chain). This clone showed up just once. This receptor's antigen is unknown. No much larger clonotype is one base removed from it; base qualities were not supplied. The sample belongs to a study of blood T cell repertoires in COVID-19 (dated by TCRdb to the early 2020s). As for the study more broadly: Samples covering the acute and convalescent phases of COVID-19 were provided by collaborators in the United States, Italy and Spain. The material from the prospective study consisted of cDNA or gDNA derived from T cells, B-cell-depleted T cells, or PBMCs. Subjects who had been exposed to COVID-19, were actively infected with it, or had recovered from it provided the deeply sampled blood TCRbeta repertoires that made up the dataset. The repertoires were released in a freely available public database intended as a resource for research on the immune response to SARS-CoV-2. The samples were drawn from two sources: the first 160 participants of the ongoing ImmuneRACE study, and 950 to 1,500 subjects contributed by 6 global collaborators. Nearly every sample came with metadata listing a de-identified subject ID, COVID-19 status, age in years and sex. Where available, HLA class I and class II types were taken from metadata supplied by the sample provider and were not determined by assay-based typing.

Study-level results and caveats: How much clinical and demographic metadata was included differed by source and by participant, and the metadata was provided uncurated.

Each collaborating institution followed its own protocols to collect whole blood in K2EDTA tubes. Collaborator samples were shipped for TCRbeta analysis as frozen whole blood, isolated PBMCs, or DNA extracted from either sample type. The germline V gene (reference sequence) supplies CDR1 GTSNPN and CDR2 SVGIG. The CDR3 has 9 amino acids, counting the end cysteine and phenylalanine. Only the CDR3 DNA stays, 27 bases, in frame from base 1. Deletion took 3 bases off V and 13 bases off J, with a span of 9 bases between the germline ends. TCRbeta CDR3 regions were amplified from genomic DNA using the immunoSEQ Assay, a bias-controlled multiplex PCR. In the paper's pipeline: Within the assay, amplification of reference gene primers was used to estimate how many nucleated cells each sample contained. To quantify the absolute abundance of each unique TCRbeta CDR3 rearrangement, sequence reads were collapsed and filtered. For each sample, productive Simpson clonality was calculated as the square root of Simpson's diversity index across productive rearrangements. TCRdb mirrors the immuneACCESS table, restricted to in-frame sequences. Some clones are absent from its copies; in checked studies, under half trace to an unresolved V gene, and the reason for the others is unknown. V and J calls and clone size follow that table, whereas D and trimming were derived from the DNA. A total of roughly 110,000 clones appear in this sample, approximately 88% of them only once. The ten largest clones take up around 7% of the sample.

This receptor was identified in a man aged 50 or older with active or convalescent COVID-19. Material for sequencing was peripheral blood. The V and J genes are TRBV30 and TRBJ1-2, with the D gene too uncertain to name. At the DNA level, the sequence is TGTGCCTGGAGCCCTCCGGGCACCTTC. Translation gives CAWSPPGTF. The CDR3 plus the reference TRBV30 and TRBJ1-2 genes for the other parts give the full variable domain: SQTIHQWPATLVQPVGSPLSLECTVEGTSNPNLYWYRQAAGRGLQLLFYSVGIGQISSEVPQNLSASRPQDRQFILSSKKLLLSDSGFYLCAWSPPGTFGSGTRLTVV.